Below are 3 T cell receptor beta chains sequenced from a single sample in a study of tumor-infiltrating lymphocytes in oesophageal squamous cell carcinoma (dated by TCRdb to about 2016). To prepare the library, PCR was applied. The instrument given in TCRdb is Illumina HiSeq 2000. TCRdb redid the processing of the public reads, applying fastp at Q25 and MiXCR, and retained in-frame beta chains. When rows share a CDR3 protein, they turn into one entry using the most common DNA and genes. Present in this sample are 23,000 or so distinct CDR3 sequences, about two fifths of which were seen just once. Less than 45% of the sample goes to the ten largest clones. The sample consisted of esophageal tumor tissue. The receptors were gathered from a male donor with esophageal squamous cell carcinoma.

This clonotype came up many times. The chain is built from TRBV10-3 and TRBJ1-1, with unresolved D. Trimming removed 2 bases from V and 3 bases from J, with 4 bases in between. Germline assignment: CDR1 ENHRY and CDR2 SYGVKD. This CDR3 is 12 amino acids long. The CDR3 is CAISEGDTEAFF. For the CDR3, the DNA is TGTGCCATCAGTGAGGGGGACACTGAAGCTTTCTTT.

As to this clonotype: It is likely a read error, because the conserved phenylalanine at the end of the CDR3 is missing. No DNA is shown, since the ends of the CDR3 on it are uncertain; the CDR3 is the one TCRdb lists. The CDR3 sequence is CASRVAGGEDEQYFGA. This chain joins TRBV10-2 and TRBJ2-3; the D call of TRBD2 is as the table states it, not checked on the DNA. The germline V gene encodes CDR1 WSHSY and CDR2 SAAADI. With termini counted, the CDR3 has 16 amino acids.

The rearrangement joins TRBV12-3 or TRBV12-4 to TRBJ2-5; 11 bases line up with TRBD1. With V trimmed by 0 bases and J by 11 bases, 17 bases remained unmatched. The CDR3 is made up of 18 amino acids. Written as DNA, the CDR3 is TGTGCCAGCAGTTTAGCGCTGGACAGGGGGCTCTCCTACAATGAGCAGTACTTC. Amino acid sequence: CASSLALDRGLSYNEQYF.